This section outlines one T cell receptor beta chain sequence together with its context. Its matching antigen is unknown. The data derive from a study of shared clonotypes between healthy human individuals. Study context: Each donor had three CD4 naive, three CD4 memory, two CD8 naive and one CD8 memory plate.

Points from the study as a whole: The authors expected sequencing depth to affect clonotype sharing among donors. Estimated clonotype richness was generally higher in naive than memory subsets. Against clonotypes common to all four donors, non-shared ones had lower generation probabilities.

V trimming: 4 bases; J trimming: 5 bases; junction bases outside the gene matches: 4. The CDR3 is 14 amino acids. Germline V gives CDR1 SGHRS, CDR2 YFSETQ. Sequencing was performed with immunoSEQ multiplex PCR; in TCRdb, only in-frame clones are kept and a portion is missing. The sample contains 950,000 to 1,200,000 clones, approximately 80% of which appear only once. Source material: memory CD4+ T cells from PBMCs. Subset here: CD45RA-negative fraction. The chain combines TRBV5-1 with TRBJ1-4; the match to TRBD1 covers 8 bases. This clonotype was obtained from a man between 18 and 35 years old in good health. Some clones in this sample may be carry-over from other donors' samples. The CDR3 region has the DNA TGCGCCAGCAGCCCGGGACAGGTGAATGAAAAACTGTTTTTT. It yields the protein CASSPGQVNEKLFF. Variable domain in full (rest from reference TRBV5-1 and TRBJ1-4): KAGVTQTPRYLIKTRGQQVTLSCSPISGHRSVSWYQQTPGQGLQFLFEYFSETQRNKGNFPGRFSGRQFSNSRSEMNVSTLELGDSALYLCASSPGQVNEKLFFGSGTQLSVL.